The clone carrying this T cell receptor (beta chain) was seen just once. Its antigen remains unidentified. Vbeta (60) and Jbeta (13) primers were used in the PCR. The data were produced by immunoSEQ multiplex PCR, yet TCRdb's version contains in-frame clones alone and is incomplete. The sample yields under 150,000 clones, around 80% seen once. This CDR3 contains 16 residues. Germline CDR1 reads SGHRS; CDR2 reads YFSETQ. The trim removed 1 base at V and 0 bases at J, leaving 6 bases unmatched. These data come from a study of cytomegalovirus exposure and HLA in healthy donors. Findings and limits, study-wide: Reports indicated that the classifier achieved high specificity and sensitivity in diagnosing cytomegalovirus status. Analysis was carried out at a later point, and it linked a missense DCLRE1C variant to TCR beta V- and J-gene trimming.

The rearrangement uses TRBV5-1 and TRBJ2-7; 8 bases fit TRBD1. Sequenced input: PBMCs. This TCR derives from a boy aged 2 to 9 in good health and CMV-seronegative. In nucleotides, the CDR3 is TGCGCCAGCAGCTTGTTAGGACAGGGAAACTCCTACGAGCAGTACTTC. Residues: CASSLLGQGNSYEQYF.